These 19 T cell receptor beta chains were sequenced from one sample in a study of blood T cell repertoires in COVID-19 (dated by TCRdb to the early 2020s). The library was made by the immunoSEQ multiplex PCR assay. TCRdb took over this immuneACCESS table, retaining in-frame rearrangements with V and J assigned. Such tables are incomplete; in checked studies, under half of the missing clones stem from an unresolved V gene, and the remainder is unexplained. The sample table records about 68,000 clones; 65% to 90% of these occur just once. The ten largest account for 5.5% to 7.5% of the sample. Sequencing was carried out using peripheral blood. Source of these receptors: a man older than 75 with COVID-19, enrolled during active disease.

V is TRBV9 and J is TRBJ1-1, with TRBD1 matching 10 bases. The ends lost 3 bases at V and 6 bases at J; junction bases unmatched: 2. The CDR3 length is 13 residues. CDR1 and CDR2 from the germline V gene are SGDLS and YYNGEE. The DNA of the CDR3 is TGTGCCAGCAGCGGGACAGGGGGAGCTGAAGCTTTCTTT. Amino acid sequence: CASSGTGGAEAFF.

The chain links TRBV3-1 (or the pseudogene TRBV3-2) to TRBJ2-7, with 8 bases that match TRBD1. Trimming removed 3 bases from V and 1 base from J; junction bases left unmatched: 5. Germline lookup yields CDR1 LGHDT and CDR2 YNNKEL (reference sequence). This CDR3 has 15 amino acids. CDR3 amino acids: CASSHIGQGSYEQYF. The CDR3, as DNA: TGTGCCAGCAGCCATATAGGACAGGGATCCTACGAGCAGTACTTC.

This clone was counted only a few times. J is TRBJ1-1 and V is TRBV9; 8 bases align to TRBD1. Per the germline V gene, CDR1 is SGDLS and CDR2 is YYNGEE. Germline trimming cut 4 bases from V and 1 base from J; bases unmatched to any gene: 3. The CDR3 is 14 residues long. Written as DNA, the CDR3 is TGTGCCAGCAGCCTCGGGACAGGGAACACTGAAGCTTTCTTT. This translates into CASSLGTGNTEAFF.

There are a few counts of this clone. The CDR3 region is CASRIRQSTGEAFF. In DNA, the CDR3 is TGTGCCAGCAGGATCAGACAGTCGACCGGTGAAGCTTTCTTT. The genes are TRBV5-6 and TRBJ1-1, with a weak D call TRBD1 (5 bases). This CDR3 is built from 14 residues. V was cut by 5 bases and J by 7 bases, with 18 bases left in between. CDR1 and CDR2 (germline): SGHDT, YYEEEE.

This sequence joins TRBV2 and TRBJ1-2, with 9 bases lining up with TRBD1. The CDR3 runs to 14 residues. The junction had 6 bases not matched to a gene; V was cut back by 6 bases and J by 4 bases. Germline V CDR1 and CDR2: SNHLY, FYNNEI. CDR3 residues: CASRRTGEVYGYTF. The CDR3 nucleotides read TGTGCCAGCAGACGGACAGGGGAGGTCTATGGCTACACCTTC.

The chain links TRBV5-1 to TRBJ2-5, with 7 bases fitting TRBD1. Germline loops: CDR1 SGHRS, CDR2 YFSETQ. The CDR3 consists of 15 residues. After removal of 2 bases from V and 3 bases from J, the junction contained 7 bases not matched to a gene. CDR3 amino acids: CASSFGTVREETQYF. DNA for the CDR3: TGCGCCAGCAGCTTCGGGACAGTGAGGGAAGAGACCCAGTACTTC.

The table lists this clone with a count of one. This rearrangement joins TRBV5-6 to TRBJ2-5, with D maybe TRBD1 (7 bases). This CDR3 has 16 residues. Germline lookup yields CDR1 SGHDT and CDR2 YYEEEE. The V gene lost 1 base and the J gene lost 2 bases, with 15 bases spanning the gap. The CDR3 DNA reads as TGTGCCAGCAGCTTGATACAGGGGACTCGACAAGAGACCCAGTACTTC. Translating gives CASSLIQGTRQETQYF.

DNA for the CDR3: TGTGCCAGCACCGGGACAGGGTACGAGCAGTACTTC. This encodes CASTGTGYEQYF. This rearrangement joins TRBV6-1 to TRBJ2-7; TRBD1 matches 9 bases. The CDR3 contains 12 residues. Per germline, CDR1 MNHNS and CDR2 SASEGT. The J segment lost 4 bases and the V segment lost 7 bases, leaving 2 bases of the junction unmatched.

The chain employs TRBV6-1 and TRBJ1-1; 7 bases are a match to TRBD1. The CDR3 length is 14 residues. Unmatched junction bases numbered 4, after V lost 2 bases and J lost 4 bases. Per germline, CDR1 MNHNS and CDR2 SASEGT. DNA for the CDR3: TGTGCCAGCAGTGAAATTAGGGACAGCACTGAAGCTTTCTTT. It yields the protein CASSEIRDSTEAFF.

The CDR3 DNA sequence: TGTGCTAGTGGCCTGACTGTGAACACTGAAGCTTTCTTT. This encodes CASGLTVNTEAFF. The rearrangement uses TRBV12-5 and TRBJ1-1, with D hard to call. The germline V and J ends were trimmed by 6 bases and 0 bases, with 8 bases remaining between them. CDR3 length: 13 residues. Germline values: CDR1 LGHNT, CDR2 FRNRAP.

The CDR3 region has the DNA TGTGCCACCAGTGATCCTGACAGGGATCGTCAGCCCCAGCATTTT. Protein product: CATSDPDRDRQPQHF. The chain uses TRBV24-1 and TRBJ1-5; TRBD1 matches 7 bases. Germline V gene data show CDR1 as KGHDR and CDR2 as SFDVKD. This CDR3 contains 15 residues. The V and J ends lost 3 bases and 6 bases, in that order; junction bases with no gene match: 7.

This chain connects TRBV5-6 to TRBJ1-2, with no clear D. This CDR3 is 15 amino acids long. Per the germline V gene, CDR1 is SGHDT and CDR2 is YYEEEE. Trimming pared 7 bases from V and 4 bases from J, leaving 20 bases between. The CDR3 DNA follows: TGTGCCAGCCGAAGCAGCGCCAGCCGACCCTATGGCTACACCTTC. This encodes CASRSSASRPYGYTF.

The rearrangement uses TRBV12-3 or TRBV12-4 and TRBJ1-2; TRBD1 might be the D (6 bases). This CDR3 is built from 12 residues. The V end lost 9 bases, the J end lost 5 bases, and 13 bases lay between the germline ends. Written as DNA, the CDR3 is TGTGCCAGTTCCAGGGGTGGGTATGGCTACACCTTC. This gives the protein CASSRGGYGYTF.

The chain couples TRBV29-1 to TRBJ2-3; 9 bases map to TRBD1. The CDR3 loop spans 11 amino acids. V shed 7 bases and J 8 bases; nucleotides not matched to a gene: 4. Germline CDR1 and CDR2: SQVTM and ANQGSEA. The DNA for the CDR3 is TGCAGCGGGGGACAGGGCACTACGCAGTATTTT. It is translated as CSGGQGTTQYF.

This rearrangement joins TRBV7-7 to TRBJ2-7; tentative D call: TRBD2 (5 bases). This CDR3 comprises 14 residues. Germline CDR1 is SSHAT and CDR2 is FNYEAQ (reference sequence). Trimming shortened V by 2 bases and J by 3 bases, and 11 bases separated the two germline ends. The CDR3 here is CASSLNAGGYEQYF. DNA for the CDR3: TGTGCCAGCAGCTTAAATGCAGGAGGCTACGAGCAGTACTTC.

This clone was seen a single time. The CDR3: CASSLGQTGELFF. In DNA form, the CDR3 reads TGTGCCAGCAGCTTAGGACAGACCGGGGAGCTGTTTTTT. The J gene is TRBJ2-2, the V gene TRBV13, with D unresolved. This CDR3 region has 13 residues. Germline V gives CDR1 PRHDT, CDR2 FYEKMQ (reference sequence). The ends were cut back, 0 bases at V and 5 bases at J, with 4 bases in the middle. Full variable domain (remainder filled in from reference TRBV13 and TRBJ2-2): AAGVIQSPRHLIKEKRETATLKCYPIPRHDTVYWYQQGPGQDPQFLISFYEKMQSDKGSIPDRFSAQQFSDYHSELNMSSLELGDSALYFCASSLGQTGELFFGEGSRLTVL.

The V gene is TRBV11-2, the J gene TRBJ2-7; 14 bases line up with TRBD2. Germline V CDR1 and CDR2: SGHAT, FQNNGV. The J segment lost 7 bases and the V segment lost 5 bases, leaving 4 bases of the junction unmatched. This CDR3 spans 14 amino acids. The chain's CDR3 is CASSPGLAGGEQYF. The CDR3 DNA is TGTGCCAGCAGCCCAGGACTAGCGGGGGGTGAGCAGTACTTC.

The chain joins TRBV3-1 (or the pseudogene TRBV3-2) to TRBJ2-3; D ambiguous. This CDR3 comprises 12 residues. The germline V and J ends were trimmed by 1 base and 3 bases, with 2 bases remaining between them. Germline V CDR1 and CDR2: LGHDT, YNNKEL (reference sequence). CDR3 loop: CASSQATDTQYF. In DNA form, the CDR3 reads TGTGCCAGCAGCCAAGCGACAGATACGCAGTATTTT.

The chain joins TRBV9 to TRBJ2-2; D gene uncertain. The CDR3 totals 16 residues. V lost 2 bases, J lost 1 base, and 12 bases lay in between. Per germline, CDR1 SGDLS and CDR2 YYNGEE. The CDR3 DNA follows: TGTGCCAGCAGCGTCGACACCTCCCGGAACACCGGGGAGCTGTTTTTT. This encodes CASSVDTSRNTGELFF.